This TCR beta chain was profiled in a study of cytomegalovirus exposure and HLA in healthy donors. This CDR3 contains 14 residues. The germline gives CDR1 SNHLY, CDR2 FYNNEI. J lost 0 bases, V lost 6 bases, and 4 bases had no gene match. With 60 Vbeta and 13 Jbeta primers, the PCR was carried out. This table comes from immunoSEQ multiplex PCR, and its TCRdb copy is limited to in-frame clones, with some not included. This listing includes approximately 61,000 clones. The sequenced sample consisted of PBMCs. The clonotype originates from a woman aged 18-29 years in good health and CMV-seronegative. The rearrangement uses TRBV2 and TRBJ2-7; TRBD1 matches 8 bases. CDR3 bases: TGTGCCAGCAGCGGGGACAGGTCCTCCTACGAGCAGTACTTC. Translation gives CASSGDRSSYEQYF.